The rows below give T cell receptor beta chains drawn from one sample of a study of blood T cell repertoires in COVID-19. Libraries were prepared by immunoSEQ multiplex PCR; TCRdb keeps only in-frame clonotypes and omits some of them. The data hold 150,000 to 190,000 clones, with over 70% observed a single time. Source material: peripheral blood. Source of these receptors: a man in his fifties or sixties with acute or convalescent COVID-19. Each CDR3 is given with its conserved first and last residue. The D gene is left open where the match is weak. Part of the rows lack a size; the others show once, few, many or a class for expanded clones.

CDR3aa: CASSLVDSYGYTF
CDR3nt: TGTGCCAGCAGCTTAGTCGACAGCTATGGCTACACCTTC
j_gene: TRBJ1-2
abundance: -
d_gene: -
v_gene: TRBV7-2

CDR3aa: CAISEAGGNQPQHF
CDR3nt: TGTGCCATCAGTGAGGCAGGGGGCAATCAGCCCCAGCATTTT
j_gene: TRBJ1-5
abundance: -
d_gene: -
v_gene: TRBV10-3

CDR3aa: CASSATASSPFSYEQYF
CDR3nt: TGTGCCAGCAGTGCTACAGCAAGTTCTCCTTTCTCCTACGAGCAGTACTTC
j_gene: TRBJ2-7
abundance: -
d_gene: -
v_gene: TRBV28

CDR3aa: CASSLNRNSPLHF
CDR3nt: TGTGCCAGCAGCTTGAACCGGAATTCACCCCTCCACTTT
j_gene: TRBJ1-6
abundance: -
d_gene: -
v_gene: TRBV11-3

CDR3aa: CASSPGTGGGTEAFF
CDR3nt: TGTGCCAGCAGCCCCGGGACAGGGGGCGGCACTGAAGCTTTCTTT
j_gene: TRBJ1-1
abundance: -
d_gene: TRBD1
v_gene: TRBV7-9

CDR3aa: CASSQGVSARPQHF
CDR3nt: TGCGCCAGCAGCCAAGGCGTATCCGCGAGACCCCAGCATTTT
j_gene: TRBJ1-5
abundance: -
d_gene: -
v_gene: TRBV4-1

CDR3aa: CASSLSLATSYEQYF
CDR3nt: TGTGCCAGCAGCTTATCTCTAGCGACCTCCTACGAGCAGTACTTC
j_gene: TRBJ2-7
abundance: -
d_gene: -
v_gene: TRBV7-2

CDR3aa: CASSLASGAYNEQFF
CDR3nt: TGTGCCAGCAGCCTGGCTAGCGGGGCTTACAATGAGCAGTTCTTC
j_gene: TRBJ2-1
abundance: -
d_gene: TRBD2
v_gene: TRBV7-2

CDR3aa: CASSPSGTGDETQYF
CDR3nt: TGCGCCAGCAGCCCATCCGGGACAGGGGACGAGACCCAGTACTTC
j_gene: TRBJ2-5
abundance: -
d_gene: TRBD1
v_gene: TRBV4-1

CDR3aa: CASSPPSGSYEQYF
CDR3nt: TGTGCCAGCAGCCCCCCTAGCGGGAGTTACGAGCAGTACTTC
j_gene: TRBJ2-7
abundance: few
d_gene: TRBD2
v_gene: TRBV7-9

CDR3aa: CASSLLGQASSYNEQFF
CDR3nt: TGTGCCAGCAGCTTGCTGGGACAGGCAAGCTCCTACAATGAGCAGTTCTTC
j_gene: TRBJ2-1
abundance: once
d_gene: TRBD1
v_gene: TRBV5-5